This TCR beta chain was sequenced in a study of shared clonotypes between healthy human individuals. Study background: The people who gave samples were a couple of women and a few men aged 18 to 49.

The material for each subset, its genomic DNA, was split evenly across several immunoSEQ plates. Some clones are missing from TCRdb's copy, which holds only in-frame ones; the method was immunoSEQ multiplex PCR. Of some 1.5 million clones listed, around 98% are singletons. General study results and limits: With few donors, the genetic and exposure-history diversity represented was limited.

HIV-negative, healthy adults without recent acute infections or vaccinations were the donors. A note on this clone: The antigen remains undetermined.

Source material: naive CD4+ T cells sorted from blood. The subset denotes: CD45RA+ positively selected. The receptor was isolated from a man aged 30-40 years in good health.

CDR3 in amino acids: CASGPGTRNEQFF. In DNA form, the CDR3 reads TGTGCCAGCGGCCCCGGGACTCGAAATGAGCAGTTCTTC. This rearrangement joins TRBV7-2 to TRBJ2-1; a weak D match, TRBD2 (6 bases). Germline V gene lookup returns CDR1 SGHTA and CDR2 FQGNSA. The V gene lost 8 bases and the J gene lost 7 bases, with 15 bases spanning the gap. The CDR3 contains 13 residues.